A selection of T cell receptor beta chains follows, all from one sample in a study of blood T cell repertoires in COVID-19. The data were produced by immunoSEQ multiplex PCR, yet TCRdb's version contains in-frame clones alone and is incomplete. The sample has roughly 180,000 clones, around 85% seen once. The sequenced material came from peripheral blood. Receptors originate from a man aged 60-69 years who had recovered from COVID-19. Both conserved end residues are part of each CDR3. The order of the fields is J gene, V gene, clone size, D gene, CDR3 protein, CDR3 DNA. The D gene is left open where the match is weak. Clone size is not always given. Where it is, it says once, few, many or a class for expanded clones.

>TRBJ1-2|TRBV6-5|-|-
CASSYLTGNYGYTF
TGTGCCAGCAGTTACCTCACAGGGAACTATGGCTACACCTTC
>TRBJ1-2|TRBV6-2/TRBV6-3|-|-
CASSYGRRGYTF
TGTGCCAGCAGTTACGGCCGGAGGGGCTACACCTTC
>TRBJ1-2|TRBV29-1|-|TRBD1
CSVSDRVGGYTF
TGCAGCGTGTCGGACAGGGTGGGTGGCTACACCTTC
>TRBJ2-7|TRBV6-2/TRBV6-3|few|TRBD1
CASSYSTGAYEQYF
TGTGCCAGCAGTTACTCGACAGGGGCCTACGAGCAGTACTTC
>TRBJ1-2|TRBV5-4|-|-
CASSLQQGVGGYTF
TGTGCCAGCAGCTTACAACAGGGAGTCGGCGGCTACACCTTC
>TRBJ1-2|TRBV7-9|-|-
CASSWEGLGYGYTF
TGTGCCAGCAGCTGGGAGGGCCTTGGATATGGCTACACCTTC
>TRBJ2-7|TRBV2|-|-
CASRRSVNTYEQYF
TGTGCCAGCAGGAGGTCCGTTAACACCTACGAGCAGTACTTC
>TRBJ2-5|TRBV7-9|-|TRBD2
CASSLELAGVETQYF
TGTGCCAGCAGCTTAGAACTAGCGGGGGTCGAGACCCAGTACTTC
>TRBJ1-5|TRBV6-5|once|-
CASSPGAPSPQHF
TGTGCCAGCAGTCCAGGGGCCCCTTCGCCCCAGCATTTT
>TRBJ2-2|TRBV7-6|-|TRBD1
CASSRGQGNTGELFF
TGTGCCAGCAGCCGGGGACAGGGGAACACCGGGGAGCTGTTTTTT
>TRBJ1-5|TRBV6-4|-|-
CASSEGVGAPQHF
TGTGCCAGCAGTGAAGGGGTAGGGGCGCCCCAGCATTTT
>TRBJ1-1|TRBV2|-|-
CASSEEGWAMNTEAFF
TGTGCCAGCAGTGAGGAGGGCTGGGCGATGAACACTGAAGCTTTCTTT
>TRBJ2-7|TRBV20-1|-|-
CSASTAYEQYF
TGCAGTGCTAGCACAGCCTACGAGCAGTACTTC
>TRBJ1-1|TRBV6-4|-|TRBD1
CASKGTDMNTEAFF
TGTGCCAGCAAGGGGACAGACATGAACACTGAAGCTTTCTTT
>TRBJ2-3|TRBV5-1|-|TRBD2
CASSLMTSGGAGTDTQYF
TGCGCCAGCAGCTTGATGACTAGCGGGGGGGCGGGCACAGATACGCAGTATTTT
>TRBJ2-1|TRBV10-3|-|TRBD2
CAATPRGRETPTGNEQFF
TGTGCCGCCACCCCGCGGGGGAGGGAGACACCAACTGGCAATGAGCAGTTCTTC
>TRBJ2-3|TRBV5-1|many|TRBD2
CASSLAGLPPSTDTQYF
TGCGCCAGCAGCTTAGCGGGACTTCCCCCCAGCACAGATACGCAGTATTTT
>TRBJ1-1|TRBV7-3|-|-
CASSSSPGGGTEAFF
TGTGCCAGCAGCTCGTCCCCGGGGGGGGGCACTGAAGCTTTCTTT
>TRBJ1-2|TRBV19|-|-
CASSIVADYGYTF
TGTGCCAGTAGTATAGTGGCGGACTATGGCTACACCTTC
>TRBJ2-5|TRBV15|-|TRBD2
CATSSRRGGGETQYF
TGTGCCACCAGCAGTCGGCGGGGGGGCGGGGAGACCCAGTACTTC
>TRBJ2-1|TRBV27|-|TRBD2
CASSFGGGSYNEQFF
TGTGCCAGCAGTTTCGGGGGGGGCTCCTACAATGAGCAGTTCTTC
>TRBJ2-5|TRBV5-8|-|TRBD2
CASSLSGGRQETQYF
TGTGCCAGCAGCTTGTCGGGGGGGCGCCAAGAGACCCAGTACTTC
>TRBJ2-7|TRBV5-1|-|TRBD2
CASSLRRTSGGAPYEQYF
TGCGCCAGCAGCCTCCGGAGGACTAGCGGGGGGGCCCCCTACGAGCAGTACTTC
>TRBJ2-3|TRBV5-8|-|-
CASSLPYTQYF
TGTGCCAGCAGCTTGCCGTATACGCAGTATTTT
>TRBJ1-1|TRBV5-6|-|TRBD1
CASSLTGYEAFF
TGTGCCAGCAGCCTGACAGGGTATGAAGCTTTCTTT